These 21 T cell receptor beta chains originate from one sample sequenced in a study of lymphopenia after photon versus proton radiotherapy (dated 2019 in TCRdb). Library generation was performed with the immunoSEQ multiplex PCR assay. Entries here come from immuneACCESS through TCRdb and include only in-frame sequences with V and J called. Some clones fail to appear in such tables; in the studies checked, an unresolved V gene covers under half of the shortfall, and the cause of the remainder is unknown. For this sample the table gives 30,000 or so clones, of which approximately 88% were detected only once. Of the sample, approximately 50% is held by the ten largest clones. The sequencing used peripheral blood, collected from a patient treated with proton-based radiotherapy. These TCRs come from an older woman with cholangiocarcinoma. Some clones in this sample may be carry-over from other donors' samples.

J is TRBJ1-1 and V is TRBV15; 8 bases fit TRBD1. CDR1 is LNHNV, CDR2 YYDKDF, per germline (reference sequence). This CDR3 spans 16 amino acids. With 2 bases clipped from V and 2 bases from J, the junction kept 7 bases outside the gene matches. In DNA, the CDR3 is TGTGCCACCAGCAGAAAAGCCGGGACAGGTAACACTGAAGCTTTCTTT. Amino acids: CATSRKAGTGNTEAFF.

J is TRBJ1-2 and V is TRBV5-1; possibly TRBD1 for D (5 bases). The CDR3 totals 13 residues. Trimming cost V 1 base and J 5 bases, with 9 bases left between them. Germline V CDR1 and CDR2: SGHRS, YFSETQ. The CDR3 is CASSLRGGYGYTF. CDR3 bases: TGCGCCAGCAGCTTGAGGGGAGGGTATGGCTACACCTTC.

V gene TRBV6-5 combines with J gene TRBJ2-5; TRBD2 might be the D (5 bases). Deletions cut 6 bases from V and 10 bases from J, with 15 bases between. CDR1 is MNHEY and CDR2 is SVGAGI in the germline V gene. The CDR3 covers 12 residues. The CDR3 region is CASSFRTGNQYF. DNA for the CDR3: TGTGCCAGCAGCTTCAGGACCGGGAACCAGTACTTC.

The chain couples TRBV6-5 to TRBJ1-3, with a possible D match to TRBD1 (5 bases). V shed 8 bases and J shed 0 bases, with 11 bases lying between them. Germline-derived CDR1 and CDR2 are MNHEY and SVGAGI. This CDR3 is 14 amino acids long. The CDR3 DNA reads as TGTGCCAGCTGGGACGGCCACTCTGGAAACACCATATATTTT. Translating it yields CASWDGHSGNTIYF.

This chain joins TRBV6-6 and TRBJ2-1, with a possible D match to TRBD2 (6 bases). Trimming took off 6 bases at V and 0 bases at J, with 9 bases between the two ends. This CDR3 has 14 residues. Germline lookup yields CDR1 MNHNY and CDR2 SVGAGI (reference sequence). CDR3 sequence reads: CASRETSSYNEQFF. CDR3 nucleotides: TGTGCCAGCAGGGAGACTAGCTCCTACAATGAGCAGTTCTTC.

V gene TRBV7-9 combines with J gene TRBJ1-5, with 11 positions matching TRBD1. V lost 5 bases, J lost 4 bases, and 16 bases stayed unmatched. Germline lookup yields CDR1 SEHNR and CDR2 FQNEAQ (reference sequence). The CDR3 is made up of 19 amino acids. CDR3 sequence: CASSPAIGTGGLGNQPQHF. CDR3 nucleotide sequence: TGTGCCAGCAGCCCAGCCATTGGGACAGGGGGTCTGGGGAATCAGCCCCAGCATTTT.

V is TRBV2 and J is TRBJ1-2; the match to TRBD1 covers 8 bases. CDR3 length: 14 residues. Per the germline V gene, CDR1 is SNHLY and CDR2 is FYNNEI. Trimming removed 4 bases from V and 0 bases from J; junction bases left unmatched: 1. In nucleotides, the CDR3 is TGTGCCAGCAGTGCACAGGGGGCTAACTATGGCTACACCTTC. This sequence encodes CASSAQGANYGYTF.

This sequence joins TRBV4-3 and TRBJ2-7; TRBD2 agrees at 13 bases. The CDR3 has 19 residues. Germline assignment: CDR1 LGHNA and CDR2 YSLEER. J was trimmed by 3 bases and V by 0 bases; bases with no gene match: 11. CDR3 amino acids: CASSQEMGLAGSGSYEQYF. CDR3 nucleotides: TGCGCCAGCAGCCAAGAGATGGGACTAGCGGGGTCGGGAAGCTACGAGCAGTACTTC.

The chain joins TRBV9 to TRBJ2-1; D is uncertain. This CDR3 has 15 amino acids. Germline V gives CDR1 SGDLS, CDR2 YYNGEE. The V end lost 2 bases, the J end lost 0 bases, and 9 bases lay between the germline ends. The CDR3 coding sequence is TGTGCCAGCAGCGTGCAGCAGTACTCCTACAATGAGCAGTTCTTC. Amino acid sequence: CASSVQQYSYNEQFF.

A few counts support this clone. This chain joins TRBV27 and TRBJ1-6; no clear D. Trimming left V 5 bases short and J 8 bases short, with 7 bases between. CDR3 length equals 12 residues. The V gene's germline CDR1 is MNHEY and CDR2 SMNVEV (reference sequence). The CDR3 spells CASSPAYSPLHF. Written as DNA, the CDR3 is TGTGCCAGCAGTCCGGCATATTCACCCCTCCACTTT.

This clone was picked up one time. The same CDR3 can be traced to other DNA sequences in this sample. V gene TRBV9 combines with J gene TRBJ2-1; D may be TRBD1 (6 bases). The CDR3 has 15 residues. Per germline, CDR1 SGDLS and CDR2 YYNGEE. V gave up 0 bases and J gave up 0 bases, with 7 bases separating them. The CDR3 DNA reads TGTGCCAGCAGCGTAGCAGGGGACTCCTACAATGAGCAGTTCTTC. Translation gives CASSVAGDSYNEQFF.

This clone was found once. This chain uses TRBV27 with TRBJ2-3; 8 bases line up with TRBD1. J was trimmed by 2 bases and V by 5 bases; bases with no gene match: 6. Looked up from germline, CDR1 is MNHEY and CDR2 is SMNVEV (reference sequence). This CDR3 comprises 15 residues. The CDR3, as DNA: TGTGCCAGCAGTCCCCGGACAGGGACCACAGATACGCAGTATTTT. Translated, it gives CASSPRTGTTDTQYF.

The chain uses TRBV7-2 and TRBJ2-1; 9 nucleotides match TRBD2. The V gene's germline CDR1 is SGHTA and CDR2 FQGNSA. This CDR3 has 14 residues. J lost 9 bases, V lost 7 bases, and 10 bases had no gene match. In DNA, the CDR3 is TGTGCCAGCACCCCGTGGCGGGAGGGCCTTGAGCAGTTCTTC. The encoded protein is CASTPWREGLEQFF. The whole variable domain, filled in from reference TRBV7-2 and TRBJ2-1, reads GAGVSQSPSNKVTEKGKDVELRCDPISGHTALYWYRQSLGQGLEFLIYFQGNSAPDKSGLPSDRFSAERTGGSVSTLTIQRTQQEDSAVYLCASTPWREGLEQFFGPGTRLTVL.

The V gene is TRBV5-4, the J gene TRBJ1-2, with no clear D. From germline, CDR1 is SGHNT and CDR2 YYREEE (reference sequence). V lost 3 bases, J lost 4 bases, and 16 bases lay in between. This CDR3 has 15 residues. The CDR3 is CASSSPDPPSYGYTF. CDR3 in DNA: TGTGCCAGCAGCTCCCCCGACCCCCCCAGCTATGGCTACACCTTC.

This chain connects TRBV11-2 to TRBJ2-5; TRBD2 matches at 11 bases. Trimming cost V 2 bases and J 4 bases; bases outside gene matches: 3. The V gene's germline CDR1 is SGHAT and CDR2 FQNNGV. The CDR3 is made up of 15 amino acids. The CDR3 coding sequence is TGTGCCAGCAGCTTATTTAGCGGGGGGGCAGAGACCCAGTACTTC. Translation gives CASSLFSGGAETQYF.

The chain combines TRBV9 with TRBJ2-5; 9 bases line up with TRBD2. The CDR3 has 16 residues. CDR1 SGDLS and CDR2 YYNGEE come from the germline V gene. V was clipped by 1 base and J by 1 base; unmatched bases: 5. The CDR3 DNA sequence: TGTGCCAGCAGCGTAAGGATTAGCGGGGGCCAAGAGACCCAGTACTTC. This sequence encodes CASSVRISGGQETQYF.

The V call is TRBV27, the J call TRBJ2-2; 8 positions match TRBD2. The CDR3 totals 14 residues. Trimming took 8 bases from V and 5 from J; bases not matched to a gene: 7. The germline CDR1 and CDR2 sequences are MNHEY and SMNVEV (reference sequence). The DNA for the CDR3 is TGTGCCAGCCGACCCTCGGGAGGGACCGGGGAGCTGTTTTTT. It specifies CASRPSGGTGELFF.

CDR3 nucleotide sequence: TGTGCCAGTAGTCTGTCCGGGACGACAACTGAAGCTTTCTTT. It encodes CASSLSGTTTEAFF. The chain combines TRBV19 with TRBJ1-1; TRBD1 might be the D (5 bases). Trimming shortened V by 5 bases and J by 5 bases, and 15 bases separated the two germline ends. The CDR3 consists of 14 residues. CDR1 LNHDA and CDR2 SQIVND come from the germline V gene (reference sequence).

The chain links TRBV7-9 to TRBJ1-2, with TRBD1 matching over 8 bases. Germline assignment: CDR1 SEHNR and CDR2 FQNEAQ (reference sequence). The length of the CDR3 is 14 residues. After removal of 5 bases from V and 7 bases from J, the junction contained 9 bases not matched to a gene. The CDR3 loop is CASSLPGTGGGYTF. The CDR3 DNA is TGTGCCAGCAGCCTCCCCGGGACAGGTGGTGGCTACACCTTC.

This clone was observed once. The rearrangement links TRBV6-5 to TRBJ2-3, with D hard to call. Trimming took 6 bases from V and 4 from J, leaving 11 bases between them. Germline loops: CDR1 MNHEY, CDR2 SVGAGI. The CDR3 loop spans 13 amino acids. The CDR3 loop reads CASSTLVPDTQYF. CDR3 nucleotides: TGTGCCAGCAGCACTTTGGTGCCAGATACGCAGTATTTT.

The table lists this clone with a count of one. V gene TRBV7-2 combines with J gene TRBJ1-5, with D possibly TRBD1 on 6 matching bases. Per the germline V gene, CDR1 is SGHTA and CDR2 is FQGNSA. The CDR3 runs 14 residues. V was pared by 4 bases and J by 4 bases, with 11 bases between. The CDR3 spells CASSSRQVNQPQHF. In DNA form, the CDR3 reads TGTGCCAGCAGCTCCAGACAGGTGAATCAGCCCCAGCATTTT.